These T cell receptor beta chains were read from a single sample in a study of vaccination and CD4 T cells after COVID-19. TCRdb reprocessed the PCR reads with MiXCR, giving one entry per CDR3 protein. This repertoire shows under 20,000 distinct CDR3 sequences, 45% to 60% found once; its top ten account for 8% to 10%. These TCRs' antigens remain unknown. Sequenced sample: CD4+ T cells from blood, cultured in vitro. These receptors all come from a human donor who had recovered from COVID-19. The CDR3 runs from the conserved cysteine through the conserved F or W. D genes are given only for firm matches.

v_gene	j_gene	d_gene	len	CDR3aa
TRBV7-8	TRBJ2-1	TRBD2	16	CASSLASLAGDNEQFF
TRBV10-3	TRBJ1-6	NA	14	CAITGTALNSPLHF
TRBV2	TRBJ2-6	TRBD1	15	CASSARDRGTNVLTF
TRBV4-3	TRBJ2-7	TRBD2	13	CASSPGLAGIKYF
TRBV3-1	TRBJ2-1	NA	15	CASSPSAGLKNEQFF
TRBV24-1	TRBJ2-3	TRBD2	16	CATSVGTSGGTDTQYF
TRBV28	TRBJ2-2	NA	12	CASGFLSGELFF
TRBV29-1	TRBJ2-7	NA	15	CSVLSGRANSYEQYF
TRBV2	TRBJ1-1	NA	14	CASRAGLGWAEAFF
TRBV6-2/TRBV6-3	TRBJ2-3	NA	11	CASSGGGTQYF
TRBV5-4	TRBJ2-7	TRBD1	15	CASRPSGTGTYEQYF
TRBV19	TRBJ2-1	TRBD2	15	CASSLAGGRGNEQFF
TRBV20-1	TRBJ2-7	NA	12	CSALRQVNEQYF
TRBV19	TRBJ2-7	TRBD2	15	CASRRDYLNSYEQYF
TRBV7-2	TRBJ2-2	TRBD1	14	CANQQGSGTGELFF
TRBV6-2/TRBV6-3	TRBJ2-7	NA	13	CASRSSAVYEQYF
TRBV20-1	TRBJ2-5	TRBD1	14	CSAPGQGYLETQYF
TRBV2	TRBJ1-2	TRBD1	14	CASRTMDRAYGYTF
TRBV19	TRBJ1-5	NA	14	CASKGRDSNQPQHF
TRBV6-1	TRBJ2-3	TRBD2	15	CASNGPSGGTDTQYF
TRBV10-3	TRBJ2-3	NA	12	CAIREATDTQYF
TRBV20-1	TRBJ1-6	NA	12	CSARRANSPLHF
TRBV6-1	TRBJ1-5	NA	16	CASSGRPNYSNQPQHF
TRBV7-6	TRBJ2-2	NA	15	CASSPWTRGAGELFF
TRBV7-7	TRBJ2-7	NA	14	CASSRPDKGAEQYF
TRBV7-2	TRBJ2-1	TRBD1	15	CASSLGGGAQDEQFF
TRBV2	TRBJ2-3	TRBD2	15	CASSLAGVVTDTQYF
TRBV5-6	TRBJ1-1	NA	13	CASSTGRYTEAFF
TRBV19	TRBJ1-5	NA	15	CASSVGRFWDQPQHF
TRBV20-1	TRBJ2-3	NA	12	CSARDTTDTQYF
TRBV4-2	TRBJ2-5	TRBD1	14	CASSHGQGGETQYF
TRBV28	TRBJ1-2	NA	12	CASNQVSYGYTF
TRBV7-9	TRBJ2-3	NA	14	CASSLGGGGWTQYF
TRBV6-1	TRBJ1-3	NA	14	CASRPGSSGNTIYF
TRBV24-1	TRBJ2-5	TRBD2	17	CATSDSRLAGRQETQYF
TRBV18	TRBJ2-7	NA	14	CASSSSGSSYEQYF
TRBV6-5	TRBJ1-2	NA	13	CASSYEGTYGYTF
TRBV6-5	TRBJ2-7	NA	17	CASSYSARSSGSYEQYF
TRBV6-1	TRBJ2-5	TRBD1	13	CASIQGAGETQYF
TRBV7-3	TRBJ2-2	TRBD2	15	CASSLGLANTGELFF
TRBV18	TRBJ2-7	TRBD1	15	CASSPTWQGDYEQYF
TRBV7-2	TRBJ1-3	NA	15	CASSYDSVSGNTIYF
TRBV12-3/TRBV12-4	TRBJ2-7	NA	19	CASSEALGTWTVKTYEQYF
TRBV20-1	TRBJ2-7	NA	13	CSAWTRSSYEQYF
TRBV7-5	TRBJ2-5	NA	18	CISVPEARGCLGQETQYF
TRBV15	TRBJ2-7	NA	14	CTTSREPGVYEQYF